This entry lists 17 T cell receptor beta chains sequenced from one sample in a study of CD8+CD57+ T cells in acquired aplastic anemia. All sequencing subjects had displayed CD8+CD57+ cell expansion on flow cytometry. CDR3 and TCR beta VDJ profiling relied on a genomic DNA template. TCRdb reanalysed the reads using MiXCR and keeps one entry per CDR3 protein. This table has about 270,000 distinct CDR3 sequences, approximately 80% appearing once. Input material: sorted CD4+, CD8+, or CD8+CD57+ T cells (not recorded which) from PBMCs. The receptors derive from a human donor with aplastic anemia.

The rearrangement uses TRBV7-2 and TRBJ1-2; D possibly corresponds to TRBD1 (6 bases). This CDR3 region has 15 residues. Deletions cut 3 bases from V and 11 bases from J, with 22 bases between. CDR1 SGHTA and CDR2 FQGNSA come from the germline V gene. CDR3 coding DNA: TGTGCCAGCAGCTTGGGTGGGGGCGCCGACTACAGGTACACCTTC. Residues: CASSLGGGADYRYTF.

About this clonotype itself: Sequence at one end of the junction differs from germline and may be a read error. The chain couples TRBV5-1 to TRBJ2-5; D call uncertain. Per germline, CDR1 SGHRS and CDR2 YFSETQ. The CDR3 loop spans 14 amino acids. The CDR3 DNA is TGCGCCACCAGCAGAGGCACCTCCTACGAGACCCAGTACTTC. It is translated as CATSRGTSYETQYF.

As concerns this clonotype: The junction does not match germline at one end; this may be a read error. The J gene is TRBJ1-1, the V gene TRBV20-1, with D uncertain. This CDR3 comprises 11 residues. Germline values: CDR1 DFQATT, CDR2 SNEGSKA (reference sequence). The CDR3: CSVNGVDIADF. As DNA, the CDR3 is TGCAGCGTCAACGGGGTCGATATAGCTGACTTT.

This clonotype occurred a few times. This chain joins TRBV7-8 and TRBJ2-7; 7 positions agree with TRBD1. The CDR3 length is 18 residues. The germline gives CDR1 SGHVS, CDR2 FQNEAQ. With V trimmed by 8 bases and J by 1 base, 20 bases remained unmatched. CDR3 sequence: CASSFQPDGTALSYEQYV. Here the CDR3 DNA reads TGTGCCAGCTCCTTTCAGCCAGACGGGACAGCCCTTTCCTACGAGCAGTACGTC.

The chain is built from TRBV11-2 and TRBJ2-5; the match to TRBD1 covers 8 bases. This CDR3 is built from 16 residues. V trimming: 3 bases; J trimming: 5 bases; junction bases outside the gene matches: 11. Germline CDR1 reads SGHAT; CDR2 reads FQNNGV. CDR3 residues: CASSLRGQDRLETQYF. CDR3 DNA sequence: TGTGCCAGCAGCTTGCGGGGACAGGATAGGTTGGAGACCCAGTACTTC.

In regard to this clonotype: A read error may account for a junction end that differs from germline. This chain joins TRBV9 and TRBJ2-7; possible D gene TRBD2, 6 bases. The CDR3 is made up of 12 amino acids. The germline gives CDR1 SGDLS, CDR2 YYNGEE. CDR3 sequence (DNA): TGTGCCAGCGGTGTAGCGGTTAACATCAAGTCGTTC. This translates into CASGVAVNIKSF. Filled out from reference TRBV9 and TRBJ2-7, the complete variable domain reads DSGVTQTPKHLITATGQRVTLRCSPRSGDLSVYWYQQSLDQGLQFLIQYYNGEERAKGNILERFSAQQFPDLHSELNLSSLELGDSALYFCASGVAVNIKSFGPGTRLTVT.

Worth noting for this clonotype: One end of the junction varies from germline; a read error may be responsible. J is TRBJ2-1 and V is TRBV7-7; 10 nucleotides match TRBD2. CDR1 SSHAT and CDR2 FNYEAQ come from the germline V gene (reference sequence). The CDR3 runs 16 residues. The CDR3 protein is CASSESSGRMYEQQFF. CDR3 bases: TGTGCTAGCAGCGAGAGTAGCGGGAGGATGTATGAGCAGCAGTTCTTC. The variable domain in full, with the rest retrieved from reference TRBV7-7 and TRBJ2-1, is GAGVSQSPRYKVTKRGQDVTLRCDPISSHATLYWYQQALGQGPEFLTYFNYEAQPDKSGLPSDRFSAERPEGSISTLTIQRTEQRDSAMYRCASSESSGRMYEQQFFGPGTRLTVL.

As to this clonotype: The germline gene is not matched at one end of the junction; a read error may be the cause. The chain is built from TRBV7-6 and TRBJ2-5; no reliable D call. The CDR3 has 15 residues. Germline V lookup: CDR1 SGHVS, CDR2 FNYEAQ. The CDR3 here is CASTLAHETKEPQYF. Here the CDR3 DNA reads TGTGCCAGCACCTTAGCCCACGAGACAAAAGAGCCCCAGTACTTC.

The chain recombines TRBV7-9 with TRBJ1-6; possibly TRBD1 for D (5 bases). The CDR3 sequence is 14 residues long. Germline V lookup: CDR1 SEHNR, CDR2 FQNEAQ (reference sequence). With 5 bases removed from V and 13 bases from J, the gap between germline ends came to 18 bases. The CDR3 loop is CASSLRDVDLPLHF. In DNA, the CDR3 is TGTGCCAGCAGCCTCCGGGACGTGGATTTGCCCCTCCACTTT. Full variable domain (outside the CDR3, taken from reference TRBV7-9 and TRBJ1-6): DTGVSQNPRHKITKRGQNVTFRCDPISEHNRLYWYRQTLGQGPEFLTYFQNEAQLEKSRLLSDRFSAERPKGSFSTLEIQRTEQGDSAMYLCASSLRDVDLPLHFGNGTRLTVT.

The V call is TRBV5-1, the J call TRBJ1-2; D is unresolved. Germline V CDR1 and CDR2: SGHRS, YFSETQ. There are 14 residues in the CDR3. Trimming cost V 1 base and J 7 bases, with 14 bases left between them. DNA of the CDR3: TGCGCCAGCAGCTTGAATCCCGACCCCTCTGGCTACACCTTC. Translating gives CASSLNPDPSGYTF.

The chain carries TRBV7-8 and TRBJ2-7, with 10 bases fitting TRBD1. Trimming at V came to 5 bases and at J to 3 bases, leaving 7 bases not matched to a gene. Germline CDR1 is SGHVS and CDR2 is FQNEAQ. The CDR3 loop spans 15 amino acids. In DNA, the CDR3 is TGTGCCAGCAGCCCTCCCGGGACAGGGGACTACGAGCAGTACTTC. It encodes CASSPPGTGDYEQYF.

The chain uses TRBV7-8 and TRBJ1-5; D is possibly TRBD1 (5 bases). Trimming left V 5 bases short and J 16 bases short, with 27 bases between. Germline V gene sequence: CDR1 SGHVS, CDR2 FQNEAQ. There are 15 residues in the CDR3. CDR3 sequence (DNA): TGTGCCAGCAGCGTAGGGACCGGTCGCGATCAGCACTATCATTTT. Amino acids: CASSVGTGRDQHYHF.

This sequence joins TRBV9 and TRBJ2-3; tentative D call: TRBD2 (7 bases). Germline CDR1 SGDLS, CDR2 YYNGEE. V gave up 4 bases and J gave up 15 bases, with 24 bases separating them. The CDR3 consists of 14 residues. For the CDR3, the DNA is TGTGCCAGCAGCTTAGGGGGGGGGCCCGATAATCGCTATTTT. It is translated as CASSLGGGPDNRYF.

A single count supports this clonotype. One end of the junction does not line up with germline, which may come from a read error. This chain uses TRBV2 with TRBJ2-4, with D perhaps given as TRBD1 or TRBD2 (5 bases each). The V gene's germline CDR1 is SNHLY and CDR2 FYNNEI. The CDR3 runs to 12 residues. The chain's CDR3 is CASGDAGNNQDF. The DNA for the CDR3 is TGTGCCAGCGGGGACGCGGGCAACAATCAGGACTTC. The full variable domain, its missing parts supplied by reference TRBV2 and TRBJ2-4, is EPEVTQTPSHQVTQMGQEVILRCVPISNHLYFYWYRQILGQKVEFLVSFYNNEISEKSEIFDDQFSVERPDGSNFTLKIRSTKLEDSAMYFCASGDAGNNQDFGAGTRLSVL.

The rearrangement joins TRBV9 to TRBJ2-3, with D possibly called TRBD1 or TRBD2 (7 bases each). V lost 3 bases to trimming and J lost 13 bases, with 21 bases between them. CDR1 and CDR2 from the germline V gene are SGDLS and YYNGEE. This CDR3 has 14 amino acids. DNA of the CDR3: TGTGCCAGCAGCGACCCAGGGGGGGCCCGGGTCAAGTATTTT. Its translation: CASSDPGGARVKYF.

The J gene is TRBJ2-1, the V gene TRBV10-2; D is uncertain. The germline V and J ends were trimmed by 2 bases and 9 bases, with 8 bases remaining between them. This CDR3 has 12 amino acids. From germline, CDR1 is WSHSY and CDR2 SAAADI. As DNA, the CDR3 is TGCGCCAGCAGTGAGCCATGGGGTGAGCAGTTCTTC. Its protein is CASSEPWGEQFF.

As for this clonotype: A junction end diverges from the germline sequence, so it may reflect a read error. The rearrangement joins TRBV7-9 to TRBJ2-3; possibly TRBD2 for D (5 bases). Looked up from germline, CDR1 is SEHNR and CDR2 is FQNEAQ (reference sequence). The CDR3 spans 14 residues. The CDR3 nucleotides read TGTGCCAGCAGCTTTGCGAGAGGTCGGGGTACCGATGATTTT. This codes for CASSFARGRGTDDF.